The next 3 T cell receptor beta chains were all read from a single sample in a study of shared clonotypes between healthy human individuals. CD45RO negativity and positive selection for CCR7 defined naive CD8 cells, a population that excluded terminally differentiated effector memory CD45RA+ cells. Clones were read by immunoSEQ multiplex PCR, and TCRdb kept only the in-frame ones, dropping some. In the table there are roughly 2,000,000 clones, about 94% of which are singletons. Sequenced: naive CD8+ T cells from PBMCs. These receptor sequences come from a man aged 18 to 29 in good health. Some clones in this sample may be carry-over from other donors' samples.

The chain combines TRBV28 with TRBJ1-1, with no clear D. Trimming shortened V by 6 bases and J by 0 bases, and 5 bases separated the two germline ends. CDR1 is MDHEN and CDR2 is SYDVKM in the germline V gene. The CDR3 consists of 12 residues. The CDR3 region has the DNA TGTGCCAGCAGCCACCTGAACACTGAAGCTTTCTTT. This translates into CASSHLNTEAFF.

This rearrangement joins TRBV7-9 to TRBJ1-4, with D unresolved. V gave up 4 bases and J gave up 4 bases, with 19 bases separating them. This CDR3 has 17 amino acids. The V gene's germline CDR1 is SEHNR and CDR2 FQNEAQ (reference sequence). The CDR3, as DNA: TGTGCCAGCAGCTCCGGTCCCACTGTACGGGGTAATGAAAAACTGTTTTTT. Translated: CASSSGPTVRGNEKLFF.

The chain couples TRBV5-4 to TRBJ2-1; D call uncertain. The germline CDR1 and CDR2 sequences are SGHNT and YYREEE (reference sequence). The V gene lost 0 bases and the J gene lost 9 bases, with 7 bases spanning the gap. The length of the CDR3 is 12 residues. The CDR3 is CASSLGSSEQFF. The CDR3 region has the DNA TGTGCCAGCAGCTTGGGCTCGTCTGAGCAGTTCTTC.